The present T cell receptor beta chain was sequenced within a study of shared clonotypes between healthy human individuals. In this sample, this clone turned up once. J lost 4 bases, V lost 4 bases, and 5 bases had no gene match. The CDR3 runs to 14 residues. CDR1 and CDR2 (germline): SGHDT, YYEEEE. Naivety among CD8 cells was defined by CD45RO negativity and positive CCR7 selection, thereby excluding terminally differentiated effector memory CD45RA+ cells. Samples underwent the assay at deep level. Assay used: immunoSEQ multiplex PCR; TCRdb lists only in-frame clones, some missing. The sample includes millions of clones, 85% to 95% of them seen just once.

Specimen: naive CD8+ T cells sorted from blood. The receptor comes from a young man in good health. The genes are TRBV5-6 and TRBJ1-3; 7 bases match TRBD1. The CDR3 loop is CASSEDREGNTIYF. CDR3 sequence (DNA): TGTGCCAGCAGCGAAGACAGGGAGGGAAACACCATATATTTT.